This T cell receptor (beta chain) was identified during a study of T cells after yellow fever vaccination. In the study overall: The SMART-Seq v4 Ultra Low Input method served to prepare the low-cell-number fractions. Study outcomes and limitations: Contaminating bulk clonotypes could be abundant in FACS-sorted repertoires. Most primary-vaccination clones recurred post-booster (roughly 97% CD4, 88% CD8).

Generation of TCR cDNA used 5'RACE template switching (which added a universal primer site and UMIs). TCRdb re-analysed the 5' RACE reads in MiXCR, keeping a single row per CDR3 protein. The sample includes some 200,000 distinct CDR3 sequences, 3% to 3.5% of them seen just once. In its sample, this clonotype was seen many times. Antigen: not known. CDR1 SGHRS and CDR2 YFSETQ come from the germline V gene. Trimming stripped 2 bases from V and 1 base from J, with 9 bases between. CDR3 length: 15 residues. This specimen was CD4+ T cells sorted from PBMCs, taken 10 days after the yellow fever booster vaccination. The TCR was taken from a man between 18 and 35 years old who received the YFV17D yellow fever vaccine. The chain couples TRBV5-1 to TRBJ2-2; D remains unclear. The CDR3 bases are TGCGCCAGCAGCTTTGATCCAGGGAACACCGGGGAGCTGTTTTTT. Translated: CASSFDPGNTGELFF.